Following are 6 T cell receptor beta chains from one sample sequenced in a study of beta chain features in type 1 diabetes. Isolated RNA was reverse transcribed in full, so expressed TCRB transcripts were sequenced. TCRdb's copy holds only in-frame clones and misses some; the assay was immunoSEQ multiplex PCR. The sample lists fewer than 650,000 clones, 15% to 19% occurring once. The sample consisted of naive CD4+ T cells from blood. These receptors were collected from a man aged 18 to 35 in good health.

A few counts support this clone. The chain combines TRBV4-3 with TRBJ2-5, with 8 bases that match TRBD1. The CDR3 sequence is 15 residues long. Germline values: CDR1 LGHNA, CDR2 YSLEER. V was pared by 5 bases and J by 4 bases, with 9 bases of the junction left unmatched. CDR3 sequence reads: CASSVRPDRVETQYF. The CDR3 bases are TGCGCCAGCAGCGTTCGCCCGGACAGGGTAGAGACCCAGTACTTC.

CDR3 in amino acids: CASSPGGQGTSPLHF. CDR3 nucleotides: TGTGCCAGCTCACCAGGGGGACAGGGGACTTCACCCCTCCACTTT. The genes are TRBV18 and TRBJ1-6; 10 bases are shared with TRBD1. This CDR3 region has 15 residues. V lost 2 bases, J lost 9 bases, and 4 bases stayed unmatched. Germline assignment: CDR1 KGHSH and CDR2 LQKENI.

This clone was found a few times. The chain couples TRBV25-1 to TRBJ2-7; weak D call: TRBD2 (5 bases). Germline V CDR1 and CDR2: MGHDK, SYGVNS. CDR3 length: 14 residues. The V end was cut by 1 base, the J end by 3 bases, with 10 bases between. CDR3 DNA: TGTGCCAGCAGTGAATTCTACGGAGGCTACGAGCAGTACTTC. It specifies CASSEFYGGYEQYF.

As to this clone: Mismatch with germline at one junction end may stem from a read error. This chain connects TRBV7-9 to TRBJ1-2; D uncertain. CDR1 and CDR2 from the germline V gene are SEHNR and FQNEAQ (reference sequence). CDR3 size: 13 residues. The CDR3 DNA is TGTGCCAGCAGTTTAGAAGGGCGAGATGGCTACACCTTC. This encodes CASSLEGRDGYTF.

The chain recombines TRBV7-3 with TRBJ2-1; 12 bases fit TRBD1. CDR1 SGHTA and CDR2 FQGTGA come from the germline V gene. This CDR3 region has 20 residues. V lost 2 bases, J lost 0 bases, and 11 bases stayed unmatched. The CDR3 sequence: CASSLRPGQGATSSYNEQFF. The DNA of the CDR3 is TGTGCCAGCAGCTTACGTCCGGGACAGGGGGCCACTAGCTCCTACAATGAGCAGTTCTTC.

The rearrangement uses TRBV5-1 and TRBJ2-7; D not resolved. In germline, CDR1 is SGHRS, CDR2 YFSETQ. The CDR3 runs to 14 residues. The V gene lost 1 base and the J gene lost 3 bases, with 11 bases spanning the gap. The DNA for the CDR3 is TGCGCCAGCAGCTTGTTCGGCAGTGACTACGAGCAGTACTTC. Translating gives CASSLFGSDYEQYF.